The rows below give T cell receptor beta chains drawn from one sample of a study of pediatric ulcerative colitis. TCRdb's table, derived via immunoSEQ multiplex PCR, lists solely in-frame clones and lacks some. Found here are more than 50,000 clones, 75% to 85% of them singletons; the top ten hold around 4.9%. The sequenced material came from blood. These receptors all come from a boy between 10 and 17 years old with moderate ulcerative colitis. Each CDR3 is given with its conserved first and last residue. Fields, in order: D gene, clone size, V gene, J gene, CDR3 protein, CDR3 DNA. A D gene is named only where the DNA matches it firmly. Size tells how often a clone was seen (once, few, many) or the class of an expanded clone, and some rows leave it out.

NA,NA,TRBV7-8,TRBJ2-2,CASSRQTRGGTGELFF,TGTGCCAGCAGCAGGCAGACGCGGGGTGGCACCGGGGAGCTGTTTTTT
NA,NA,TRBV29-1,TRBJ2-7,CSVRGGALGLYEQYF,TGCAGCGTTCGAGGGGGGGCGTTGGGACTCTACGAGCAGTACTTC
NA,once,TRBV9,TRBJ1-3,CASSGLLGGNTIYF,TGTGCCAGCAGCGGACTATTAGGTGGAAACACCATATATTTT
NA,NA,TRBV7-8,TRBJ2-7,CASSLGGRLEQYF,TGTGCCAGCAGCTTAGGGGGACGCCTCGAGCAGTACTTC
NA,NA,TRBV5-1,TRBJ1-4,CASSRGGQLGNEKLFF,TGCGCCAGCAGCAGGGGTGGTCAGCTAGGTAATGAAAAACTGTTTTTT
NA,NA,TRBV7-9,TRBJ2-7,CASSLAVDYEQYF,TGTGCCAGCAGCTTAGCCGTTGACTACGAGCAGTACTTC
NA,once,TRBV19,TRBJ1-2,CASSMAGTSNYGYTF,TGTGCCAGTAGTATGGCCGGGACATCAAACTATGGCTACACCTTC
NA,NA,TRBV9,TRBJ1-3,CASSTSDMSSGNTIYF,TGTGCCAGCAGCACTTCCGACATGAGCTCTGGAAACACCATATATTTT
NA,NA,TRBV29-1,TRBJ2-7,CSVPSDSSYEQYF,TGCAGCGTACCATCGGACAGCTCCTACGAGCAGTACTTC
TRBD1,NA,TRBV28,TRBJ2-7,CASSYHRGLAYEQYF,TGTGCCAGCAGTTACCACAGGGGGCTGGCCTACGAGCAGTACTTC
NA,once,TRBV21-1,TRBJ2-7,CASSKELRCKCPPGPTGNFYEQYF,TGTGCCAGCAGCAAAGAGCTCAGGTGTAAGTGCCCACCTGGCCCTACAGGGAACTTCTACGAGCAGTACTTC
NA,NA,TRBV21-1,TRBJ1-1,CASSSHSDGTEAFF,TGTGCCAGCAGCAGCCACTCCGATGGGACTGAAGCTTTCTTT
TRBD1,NA,TRBV4-1,TRBJ1-2,CASSHGTLGQGNYGYTF,TGCGCCAGCAGCCATGGCACCCTAGGACAGGGGAACTATGGCTACACCTTC
TRBD1,NA,TRBV11-2,TRBJ2-3,CASSRRVTGPTDTQYF,TGTGCCAGCAGCAGACGAGTGACAGGGCCCACAGATACGCAGTATTTT
TRBD1,NA,TRBV5-1,TRBJ1-4,CASSLTGVDEKLFF,TGCGCCAGCAGCTTGACAGGGGTGGATGAAAAACTGTTTTTT
NA,NA,TRBV6-1,TRBJ1-2,CASSRGHSVGYTF,TGTGCCAGCAGTCGAGGACATAGCGTAGGCTACACCTTC
NA,NA,TRBV6-1,TRBJ1-6,CASSEYAGRYNSPLHF,TGTGCCAGCAGTGAATATGCAGGCCGCTATAATTCACCCCTCCACTTT
NA,NA,TRBV12-5,TRBJ1-2,CASGFSGGSYGYTF,TGTGCTAGTGGTTTTTCGGGGGGATCCTATGGCTACACCTTC
NA,NA,TRBV6-1,TRBJ2-4,CASSENIQYF,TGTGCCAGCAGTGAAAACATTCAGTACTTC
NA,NA,TRBV5-1,TRBJ1-5,CASSVRLDQPQHF,TGCGCCAGCAGCGTCAGGCTTGATCAGCCCCAGCATTTT
NA,NA,TRBV18,TRBJ1-1,CASSPPSSLNTEAFF,TGTGCCAGCTCACCACCGAGTAGTCTGAACACTGAAGCTTTCTTT
TRBD2,NA,TRBV4-2,TRBJ2-5,CASSQENAGRGETQYF,TGTGCCAGCAGCCAAGAGAATGCCGGGAGGGGCGAGACCCAGTACTTC
NA,NA,TRBV9,TRBJ2-5,CASSPHHQTAQETQYF,TGTGCCAGCAGCCCTCACCACCAGACAGCACAAGAGACCCAGTACTTC
TRBD1,few,TRBV28,TRBJ1-2,CASSLVGTGGDGYTF,TGTGCCAGCAGTTTGGTAGGGACAGGGGGGGATGGCTACACCTTC
NA,NA,TRBV9,TRBJ2-5,CASSVDPQGGVQETQYF,TGTGCCAGCAGCGTAGACCCGCAGGGAGGAGTCCAAGAGACCCAGTACTTC
NA,NA,TRBV7-8,TRBJ2-7,CASSTDGVYEQYF,TGTGCCAGCAGCACGGACGGAGTTTACGAGCAGTACTTC
TRBD2,NA,TRBV27,TRBJ2-1,CASSLIAGGPFEQFF,TGTGCCAGCAGTTTAATTGCGGGGGGGCCTTTTGAGCAGTTCTTC
NA,few,TRBV7-9,TRBJ2-1,CASSLGVGGYNEQFF,TGTGCCAGCAGCTTAGGTGTCGGAGGATACAATGAGCAGTTCTTC
NA,NA,TRBV7-7,TRBJ2-1,CASSFSTSANEQFF,TGTGCCAGCAGCTTTTCGACTAGTGCTAATGAGCAGTTCTTC
NA,NA,TRBV5-4,TRBJ1-1,CASSLAFEGEAFF,TGTGCCAGCAGCTTGGCCTTTGAGGGGGAAGCTTTCTTT
TRBD1,NA,TRBV2,TRBJ1-3,CASSRTGGFGNTIYF,TGTGCCAGCAGTCGGACAGGGGGATTTGGAAACACCATATATTTT
NA,few,TRBV2,TRBJ1-1,CASSPRYTEAFF,TGTGCCAGCAGTCCAAGGTACACTGAAGCTTTCTTT
TRBD1,NA,TRBV9,TRBJ2-7,CASSNQGTGHTYEQYF,TGTGCCAGCAGCAACCAAGGGACAGGACACACCTACGAGCAGTACTTC
NA,NA,TRBV4-1,TRBJ2-6,CASENSGFGANVLTF,TGCGCCAGCGAGAACTCTGGCTTCGGGGCCAACGTCCTGACTTTC
NA,NA,TRBV7-8,TRBJ1-2,CASSLRTLNNYGYTF,TGTGCCAGCAGCCTTCGGACACTTAATAACTATGGCTACACCTTC
NA,once,TRBV5-4,TRBJ1-2,CASSLGRTVYGYTF,TGTGCCAGCAGCTTGGGAAGGACAGTCTATGGCTACACCTTC
NA,NA,TRBV28,TRBJ2-7,CASSSGPNRGYEQYF,TGTGCCAGCAGTTCTGGACCGAACCGTGGGTACGAGCAGTACTTC
TRBD1,NA,TRBV7-9,TRBJ1-5,CASSFGTGLQPQHF,TGTGCCAGCAGCTTCGGGACAGGGCTCCAGCCCCAGCATTTT
NA,once,TRBV6-1,TRBJ1-5,CASSARDNRGNQPQHF,TGTGCCAGCAGTGCCCGGGACAATAGGGGAAATCAGCCCCAGCATTTT
TRBD1,NA,TRBV5-4,TRBJ2-5,CASSLGQGLGETQYF,TGTGCCAGCAGCTTGGGACAGGGGTTGGGAGAGACCCAGTACTTC
TRBD2,once,TRBV7-6,TRBJ2-3,CASSLGGLARTDTQYF,TGTGCCAGCAGCTTAGGGGGACTAGCGCGCACAGATACGCAGTATTTT
NA,NA,TRBV29-1,TRBJ2-2,CSVSAWQDPTGELFF,TGCAGCGTCTCGGCCTGGCAGGATCCGACCGGGGAGCTGTTTTTT
NA,NA,TRBV6-1,TRBJ1-3,CASSENFIASSGNTIYF,TGTGCCAGCAGTGAAAATTTTATCGCGAGCTCTGGAAACACCATATATTTT
NA,NA,TRBV27,TRBJ1-6,CASSQPLRALNSPLHF,TGTGCCAGCAGCCAACCTCTCCGGGCCCTAAATTCACCCCTCCACTTT
TRBD2,NA,TRBV27,TRBJ2-3,CASRKGLAGGRGTDTQYF,TGTGCCAGCAGAAAAGGACTAGCGGGGGGAAGGGGCACAGATACGCAGTATTTT
NA,NA,TRBV18,TRBJ1-5,CASWLGVVGQPQHF,TGTGCCAGCTGGCTCGGGGTGGTTGGTCAGCCCCAGCATTTT
NA,NA,TRBV9,TRBJ1-6,CASSVALNGSPLHF,TGTGCCAGCAGCGTAGCCCTTAACGGGTCACCCCTCCACTTT
TRBD1,NA,TRBV7-9,TRBJ1-2,CASSLSRGPGGYTF,TGTGCCAGCAGCTTAAGCAGGGGGCCTGGCGGCTACACCTTC
NA,NA,TRBV7-2,TRBJ2-7,CASSLDRGIDEQYF,TGTGCCAGCAGCTTAGACCGCGGGATCGACGAGCAGTACTTC
NA,NA,TRBV6-5,TRBJ1-1,CASSYLSGTPNTEAFF,TGTGCCAGCAGTTACCTATCCGGGACACCCAACACTGAAGCTTTCTTT
TRBD1,NA,TRBV29-1,TRBJ1-2,CSVPRAGGGYTF,TGCAGCGTCCCTAGGGCAGGGGGCGGCTACACCTTC
NA,NA,TRBV30,TRBJ1-4,CAWTSRTLLGPNEKLFF,TGTGCCTGGACCTCTCGTACCTTACTCGGCCCTAATGAAAAACTGTTTTTT
TRBD2,NA,TRBV5-6,TRBJ2-3,CASSVGGTTDTQYF,TGTGCCAGCAGCGTGGGGGGGACCACAGATACGCAGTATTTT
NA,NA,TRBV20-1,TRBJ2-2,CSARGFGELFF,TGCAGTGCTAGGGGATTCGGGGAGCTGTTTTTT
NA,NA,TRBV27,TRBJ2-1,CASSFPETVSEQFF,TGTGCCAGCAGTTTCCCGGAGACTGTTAGCGAGCAGTTCTTC
NA,NA,TRBV7-6,TRBJ2-7,CASSLIRGDEQYF,TGTGCCAGCAGCTTGATTAGGGGTGACGAGCAGTACTTC
TRBD2,NA,TRBV18,TRBJ2-1,CASSQLAGGDNEQFF,TGTGCCAGCTCACAACTAGCGGGAGGGGACAATGAGCAGTTCTTC
TRBD2,NA,TRBV5-1,TRBJ2-7,CASSLTLAALSYEQYF,TGCGCCAGCAGCTTGACACTAGCGGCACTCTCCTACGAGCAGTACTTC
TRBD2,NA,TRBV4-1,TRBJ2-7,CASSKLAGDRYEQYF,TGCGCCAGCAGCAAACTAGCGGGAGATCGCTACGAGCAGTACTTC
TRBD2,NA,TRBV5-4,TRBJ2-3,CASSFSGGRTDTQYF,TGTGCCAGCAGCTTTAGCGGGGGCCGCACAGATACGCAGTATTTT